The T cell receptor beta chain under discussion was sequenced for a study of OX40 agonist ivuxolimab in advanced cancers. The study, taken as a whole, reports: Both blood CD4+ and CD8+ T cells showed clonal growth by week 6 at 0.1 to 3.0 mg/kg.

Some clones are missing from TCRdb's copy, which holds only in-frame ones; the method was immunoSEQ multiplex PCR. The profile shows about 50,000 clones, 85% to 95% of them singletons. On this clone: Its target is not known.

Blood sampling was done at baseline, cycle 4 day 1, and cycle 7 day 1. J lost 2 bases, V lost 2 bases, and 8 bases had no gene match. Germline CDR1 and CDR2: KGHSH and LQKENI. This CDR3 contains 16 residues. The sequencing here drew on CD4+ or CD8+ T cells sorted from blood, taken in a trial of the OX40 agonist ivuxolimab. This chain uses TRBV18 with TRBJ1-2, with 7 bases matching TRBD1. The TCR sequence derives from an adult with an advanced solid tumor such as melanoma, head and neck, liver or kidney cancer. The CDR3 region has the DNA TGTGCCAGCTCACCAAACCCGGGACAGCTAAACTATGGCTACACCTTC. It is translated as CASSPNPGQLNYGYTF.